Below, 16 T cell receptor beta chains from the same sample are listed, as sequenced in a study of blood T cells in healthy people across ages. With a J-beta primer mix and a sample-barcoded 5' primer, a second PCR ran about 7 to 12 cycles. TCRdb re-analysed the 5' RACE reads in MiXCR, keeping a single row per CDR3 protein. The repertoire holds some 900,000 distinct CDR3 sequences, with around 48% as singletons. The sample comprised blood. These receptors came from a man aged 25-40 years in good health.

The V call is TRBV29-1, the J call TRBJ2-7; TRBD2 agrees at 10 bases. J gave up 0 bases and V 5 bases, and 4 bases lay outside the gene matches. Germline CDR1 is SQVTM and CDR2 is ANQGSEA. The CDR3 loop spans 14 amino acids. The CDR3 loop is CSVLTSGDSYEQYF. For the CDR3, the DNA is TGCAGCGTTCTCACTAGCGGGGACTCCTACGAGCAGTACTTC.

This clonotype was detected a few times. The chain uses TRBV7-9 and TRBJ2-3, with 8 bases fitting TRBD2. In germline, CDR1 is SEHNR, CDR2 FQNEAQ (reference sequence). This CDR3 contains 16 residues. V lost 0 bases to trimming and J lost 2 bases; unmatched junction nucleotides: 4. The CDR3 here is CASSLATSAYTDTQYF. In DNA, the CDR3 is TGTGCCAGCAGCTTAGCGACTAGCGCCTACACAGATACGCAGTATTTT.

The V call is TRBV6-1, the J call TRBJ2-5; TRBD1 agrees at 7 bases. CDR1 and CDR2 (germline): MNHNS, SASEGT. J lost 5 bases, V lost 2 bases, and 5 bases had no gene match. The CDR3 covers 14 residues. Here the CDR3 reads CASSERRGPETQYF. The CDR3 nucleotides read TGTGCCAGCAGTGAAAGAAGGGGGCCGGAGACCCAGTACTTC.

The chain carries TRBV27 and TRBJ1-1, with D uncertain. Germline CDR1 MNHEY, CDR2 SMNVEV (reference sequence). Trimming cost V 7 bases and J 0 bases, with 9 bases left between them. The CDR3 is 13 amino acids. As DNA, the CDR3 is TGTGCCAGCAAGAACAACCTGAACACTGAAGCTTTCTTT. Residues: CASKNNLNTEAFF.

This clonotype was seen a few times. CDR3 sequence reads: CASSPFRGDNSNYGYTF. The CDR3 bases are TGTGCCAGCAGCCCGTTCAGGGGGGACAACTCTAACTATGGCTACACCTTC. This chain uses TRBV7-9 with TRBJ1-2, with 7 bases aligning to TRBD1. The CDR3 has 17 amino acids. Germline V gene lookup returns CDR1 SEHNR and CDR2 FQNEAQ (reference sequence). V lost 5 bases and J lost 0; bases outside the gene matches: 12.

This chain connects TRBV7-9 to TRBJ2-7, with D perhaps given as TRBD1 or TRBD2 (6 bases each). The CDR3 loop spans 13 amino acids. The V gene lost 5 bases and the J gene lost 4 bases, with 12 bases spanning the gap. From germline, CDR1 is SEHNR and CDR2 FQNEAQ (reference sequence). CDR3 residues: CASSKGGNYEQYF. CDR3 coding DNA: TGTGCCAGCAGCAAAGGGGGGAATTACGAGCAGTACTTC.

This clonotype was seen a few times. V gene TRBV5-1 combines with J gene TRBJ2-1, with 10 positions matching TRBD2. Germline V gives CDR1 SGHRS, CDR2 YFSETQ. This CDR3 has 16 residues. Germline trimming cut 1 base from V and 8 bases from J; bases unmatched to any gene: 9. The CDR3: CASSLPSGGSGDEQFF. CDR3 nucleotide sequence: TGCGCCAGCAGCTTGCCTAGCGGGGGAAGTGGGGATGAGCAGTTCTTC.

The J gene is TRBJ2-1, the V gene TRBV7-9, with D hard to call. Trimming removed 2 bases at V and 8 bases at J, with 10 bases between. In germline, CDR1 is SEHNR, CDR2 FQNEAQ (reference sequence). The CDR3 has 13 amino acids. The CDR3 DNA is TGTGCCAGCAGCTTAAAGGGTTTGTATGAGCAGTTCTTC. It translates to CASSLKGLYEQFF. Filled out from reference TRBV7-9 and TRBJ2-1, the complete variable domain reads DTGVSQNPRHKITKRGQNVTFRCDPISEHNRLYWYRQTLGQGPEFLTYFQNEAQLEKSRLLSDRFSAERPKGSFSTLEIQRTEQGDSAMYLCASSLKGLYEQFFGPGTRLTVL.

CDR3 loop: CASSAQGGGTEAFF. The CDR3 nucleotides are TGTGCCAGCAGCGCACAGGGGGGGGGCACTGAAGCTTTCTTT. The V gene is TRBV7-9, the J gene TRBJ1-1; TRBD1 matches at 8 bases. Germline assignment: CDR1 SEHNR and CDR2 FQNEAQ (reference sequence). This CDR3 comprises 14 residues. After removal of 5 bases from V and 4 bases from J, the junction contained 6 bases not matched to a gene.

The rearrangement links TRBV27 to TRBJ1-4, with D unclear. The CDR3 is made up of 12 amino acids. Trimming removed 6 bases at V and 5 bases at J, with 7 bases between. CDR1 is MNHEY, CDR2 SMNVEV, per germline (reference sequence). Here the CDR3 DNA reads TGTGCCAGCAGACAGAGGAATGAAAAACTGTTTTTT. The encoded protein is CASRQRNEKLFF.

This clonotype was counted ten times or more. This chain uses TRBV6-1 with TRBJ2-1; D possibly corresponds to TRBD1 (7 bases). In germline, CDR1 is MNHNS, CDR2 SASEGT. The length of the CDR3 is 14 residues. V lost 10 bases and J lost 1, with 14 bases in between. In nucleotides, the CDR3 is TGTGCCACCCGTCAGGGGGGATCCTACAATGAGCAGTTCTTC. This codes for CATRQGGSYNEQFF.

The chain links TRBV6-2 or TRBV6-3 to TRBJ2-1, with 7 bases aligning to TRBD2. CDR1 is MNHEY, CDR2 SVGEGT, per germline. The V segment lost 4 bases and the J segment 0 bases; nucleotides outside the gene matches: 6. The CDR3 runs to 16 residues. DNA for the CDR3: TGTGCCAGCAGTTTTTCCCCGGGGGGCTCCTACAATGAGCAGTTCTTC. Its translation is CASSFSPGGSYNEQFF.

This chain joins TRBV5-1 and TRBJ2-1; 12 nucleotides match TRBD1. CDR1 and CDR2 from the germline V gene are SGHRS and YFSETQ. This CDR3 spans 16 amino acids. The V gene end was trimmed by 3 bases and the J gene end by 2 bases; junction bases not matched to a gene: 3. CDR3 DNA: TGCGCCAGCAGCTATGGGACAGGGGGCACCTACAATGAGCAGTTCTTC. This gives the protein CASSYGTGGTYNEQFF.

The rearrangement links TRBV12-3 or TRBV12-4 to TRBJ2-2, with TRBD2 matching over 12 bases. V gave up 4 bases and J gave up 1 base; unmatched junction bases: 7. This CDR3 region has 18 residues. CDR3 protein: CASSSRLAGALNTGELFF. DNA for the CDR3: TGTGCCAGCAGTTCCCGACTAGCGGGGGCCCTGAACACCGGGGAGCTGTTTTTT.

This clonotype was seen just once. The CDR3 nucleotides are TGTGCCAGCCGGACGGGGACAGGGAGGTCCGGGAACACCGGGGAGCTGTTTTTT. Translated: CASRTGTGRSGNTGELFF. This chain joins TRBV27 and TRBJ2-2, with 9 bases fitting TRBD1. With 8 bases clipped from V and 1 base from J, the junction kept 14 bases outside the gene matches. The CDR3 is 18 amino acids. The germline gives CDR1 MNHEY, CDR2 SMNVEV (reference sequence).

Here the CDR3 reads CASSMVSSSTDTQYF. The CDR3 DNA sequence: TGTGCCAGTAGTATGGTCAGTTCCAGCACAGATACGCAGTATTTT. V is TRBV19 and J is TRBJ2-3; D uncertain. This CDR3 has 15 amino acids. The V end lost 3 bases, the J end lost 0 bases, and 10 bases lay between the germline ends. The germline CDR1 and CDR2 sequences are LNHDA and SQIVND (reference sequence).